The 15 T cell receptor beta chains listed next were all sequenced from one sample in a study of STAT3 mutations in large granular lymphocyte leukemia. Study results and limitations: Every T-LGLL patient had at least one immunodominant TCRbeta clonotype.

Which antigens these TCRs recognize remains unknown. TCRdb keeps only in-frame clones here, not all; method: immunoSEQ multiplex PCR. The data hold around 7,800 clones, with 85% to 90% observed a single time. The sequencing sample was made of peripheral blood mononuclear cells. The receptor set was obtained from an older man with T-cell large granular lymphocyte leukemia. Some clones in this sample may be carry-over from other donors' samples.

The CDR3 sequence is CASSQETTGSNSPLHF. DNA of the CDR3: TGCGCCAGCAGCCAGGAGACAACAGGGAGCAATTCACCCCTCCACTTT. The rearrangement uses TRBV4-3 and TRBJ1-6, with D possibly TRBD1 on 6 matching bases. The CDR3 runs 16 residues. Trimming removed 3 bases from V and 7 bases from J, with 16 bases in between. Germline V CDR1 and CDR2: LGHNA, YSLEER.

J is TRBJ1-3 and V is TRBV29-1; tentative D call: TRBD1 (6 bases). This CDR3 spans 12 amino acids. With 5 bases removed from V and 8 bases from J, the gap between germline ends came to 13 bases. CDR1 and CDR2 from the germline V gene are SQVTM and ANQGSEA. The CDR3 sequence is CSVNTGPDTIYF. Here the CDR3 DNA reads TGCAGCGTTAATACAGGGCCGGACACCATATATTTT.

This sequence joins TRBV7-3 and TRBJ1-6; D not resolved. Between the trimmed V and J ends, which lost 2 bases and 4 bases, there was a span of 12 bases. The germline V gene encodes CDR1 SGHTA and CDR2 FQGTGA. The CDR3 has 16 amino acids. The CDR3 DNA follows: TGTGCCAGCAGCTTATATGCCGCCGGTTATAATTCACCCCTCCACTTT. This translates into CASSLYAAGYNSPLHF. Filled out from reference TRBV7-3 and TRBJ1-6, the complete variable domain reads GAGVSQTPSNKVTEKGKYVELRCDPISGHTALYWYRQSLGQGPEFLIYFQGTGAADDSGLPNDRFFAVRPEGSVSTLKIQRTERGDSAVYLCASSLYAAGYNSPLHFGNGTRLTVT.

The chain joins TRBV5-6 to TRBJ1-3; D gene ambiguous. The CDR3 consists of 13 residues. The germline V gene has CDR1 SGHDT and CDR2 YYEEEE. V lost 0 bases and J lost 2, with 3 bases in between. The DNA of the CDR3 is TGTGCCAGCAGCTTGGCGGCTGGAAACACCATATATTTT. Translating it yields CASSLAAGNTIYF.

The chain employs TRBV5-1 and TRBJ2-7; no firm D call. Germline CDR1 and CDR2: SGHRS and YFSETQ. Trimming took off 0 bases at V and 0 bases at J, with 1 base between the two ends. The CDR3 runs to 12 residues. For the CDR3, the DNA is TGCGCCAGCAGCTTGGCCTCCTACGAGCAGTACTTC. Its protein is CASSLASYEQYF.

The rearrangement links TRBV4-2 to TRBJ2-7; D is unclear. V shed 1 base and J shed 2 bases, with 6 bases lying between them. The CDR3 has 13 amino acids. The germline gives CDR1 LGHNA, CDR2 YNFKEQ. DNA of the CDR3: TGTGCCAGCAGCCAAGTCTTGGCCTACGAGCAGTACTTC. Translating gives CASSQVLAYEQYF.

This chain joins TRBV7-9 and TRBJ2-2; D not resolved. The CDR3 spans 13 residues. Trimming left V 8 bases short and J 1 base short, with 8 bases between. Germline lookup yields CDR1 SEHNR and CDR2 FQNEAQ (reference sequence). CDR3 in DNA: TGTGCCAGCGCCAATCGGAACACCGGGGAGCTGTTTTTT. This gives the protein CASANRNTGELFF.

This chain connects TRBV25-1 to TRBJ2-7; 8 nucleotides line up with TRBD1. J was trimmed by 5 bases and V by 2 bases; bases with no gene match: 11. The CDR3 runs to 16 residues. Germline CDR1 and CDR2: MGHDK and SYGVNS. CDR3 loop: CASSEGTGSILHEQYF. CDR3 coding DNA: TGTGCCAGCAGTGAAGGGACAGGTTCTATTCTCCACGAGCAGTACTTC.

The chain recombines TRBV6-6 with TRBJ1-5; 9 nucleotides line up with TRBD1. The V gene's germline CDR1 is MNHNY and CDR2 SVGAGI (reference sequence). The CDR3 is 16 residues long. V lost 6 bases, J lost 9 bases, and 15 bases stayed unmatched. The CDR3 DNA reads TGTGCCAGCAGGCGAGGGACAGGGAGTATCTTTTGGCCCCAGCATTTT. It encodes CASRRGTGSIFWPQHF.

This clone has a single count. The CDR3 reads CASSVTTLYQETQYF. CDR3 DNA sequence: TGCGCCAGCAGCGTTACCACATTGTACCAAGAGACCCAGTACTTC. The chain recombines TRBV5-1 with TRBJ2-5; D gene uncertain. CDR1 is SGHRS, CDR2 YFSETQ, per germline. The germline V and J ends were trimmed by 4 bases and 0 bases, with 13 bases remaining between them. This CDR3 is built from 15 residues.

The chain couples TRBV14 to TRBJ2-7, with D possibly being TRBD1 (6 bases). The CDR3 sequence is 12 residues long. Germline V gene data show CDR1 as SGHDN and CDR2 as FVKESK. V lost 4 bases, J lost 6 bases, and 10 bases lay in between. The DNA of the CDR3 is TGTGCCAGCAGCCCCGGGACACGCGAGCAGTACTTC. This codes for CASSPGTREQYF.

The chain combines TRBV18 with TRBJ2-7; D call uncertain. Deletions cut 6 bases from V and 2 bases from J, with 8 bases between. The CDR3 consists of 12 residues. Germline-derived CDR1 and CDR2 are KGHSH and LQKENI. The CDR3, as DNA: TGTGCCAGCTCCACAGCCACCTACGAGCAGTACTTC. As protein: CASSTATYEQYF. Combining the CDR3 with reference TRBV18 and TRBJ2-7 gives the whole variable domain NAGVMQNPRHLVRRRGQEARLRCSPMKGHSHVYWYRQLPEEGLKFMVYLQKENIIDESGMPKERFSAEFPKEGPSILRIQQVVRGDSAAYFCASSTATYEQYFGPGTRLTVT.

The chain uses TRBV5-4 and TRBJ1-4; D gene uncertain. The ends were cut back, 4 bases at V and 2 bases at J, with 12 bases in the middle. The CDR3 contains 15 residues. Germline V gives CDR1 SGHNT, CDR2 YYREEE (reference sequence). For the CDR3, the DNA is TGTGCCAGCAGCCGCCGCAGTGCGACTAATGAAAAACTGTTTTTT. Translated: CASSRRSATNEKLFF.

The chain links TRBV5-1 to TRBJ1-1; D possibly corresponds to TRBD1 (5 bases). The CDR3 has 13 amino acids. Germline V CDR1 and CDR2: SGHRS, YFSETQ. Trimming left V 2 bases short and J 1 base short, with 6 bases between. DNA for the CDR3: TGCGCCAGCAGCTTAGGGGCGAACACTGAAGCTTTCTTT. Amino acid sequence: CASSLGANTEAFF.

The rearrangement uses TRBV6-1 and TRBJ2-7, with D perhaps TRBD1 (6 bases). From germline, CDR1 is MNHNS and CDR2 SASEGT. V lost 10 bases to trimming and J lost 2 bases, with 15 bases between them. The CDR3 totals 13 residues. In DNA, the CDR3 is TGTGCCACTGTACAGGGAGCTACCTACGAGCAGTACTTC. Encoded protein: CATVQGATYEQYF.